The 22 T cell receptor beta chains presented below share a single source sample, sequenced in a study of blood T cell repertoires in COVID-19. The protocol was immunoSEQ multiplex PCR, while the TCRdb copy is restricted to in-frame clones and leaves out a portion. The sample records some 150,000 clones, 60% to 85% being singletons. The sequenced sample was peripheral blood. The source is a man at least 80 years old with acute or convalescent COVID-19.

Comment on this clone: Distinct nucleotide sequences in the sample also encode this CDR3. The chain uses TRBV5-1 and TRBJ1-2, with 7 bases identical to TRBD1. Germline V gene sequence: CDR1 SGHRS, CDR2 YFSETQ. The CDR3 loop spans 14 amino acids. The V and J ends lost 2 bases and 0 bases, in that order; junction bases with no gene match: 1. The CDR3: CASSLGQANYGYTF. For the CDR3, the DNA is TGCGCCAGCAGCTTAGGACAGGCTAACTATGGCTACACCTTC.

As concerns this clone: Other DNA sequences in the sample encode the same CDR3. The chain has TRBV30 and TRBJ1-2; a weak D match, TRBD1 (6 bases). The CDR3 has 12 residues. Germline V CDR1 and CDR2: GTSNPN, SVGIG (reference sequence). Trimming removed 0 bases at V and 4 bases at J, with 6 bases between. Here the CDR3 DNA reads TGTGCCTGGAGTGTGACAGGCTATGGCTACACCTTC. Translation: CAWSVTGYGYTF.

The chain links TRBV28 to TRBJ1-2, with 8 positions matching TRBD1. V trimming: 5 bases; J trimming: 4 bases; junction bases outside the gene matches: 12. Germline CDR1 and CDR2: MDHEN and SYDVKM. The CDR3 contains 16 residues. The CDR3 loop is CASSAHRGRGPYGYTF. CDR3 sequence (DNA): TGTGCCAGCAGTGCCCACAGGGGGAGAGGTCCCTATGGCTACACCTTC.

Written as DNA, the CDR3 is TGCGCCAGCAGCAATAACGGGAGGCAGGCGGGCAATGAGCAGTTCTTC. Translating gives CASSNNGRQAGNEQFF. J is TRBJ2-1 and V is TRBV5-1, with 7 bases aligning to TRBD2. This CDR3 contains 16 residues. The germline V gene encodes CDR1 SGHRS and CDR2 YFSETQ. Trimming cost V 4 bases and J 6 bases; bases outside gene matches: 13.

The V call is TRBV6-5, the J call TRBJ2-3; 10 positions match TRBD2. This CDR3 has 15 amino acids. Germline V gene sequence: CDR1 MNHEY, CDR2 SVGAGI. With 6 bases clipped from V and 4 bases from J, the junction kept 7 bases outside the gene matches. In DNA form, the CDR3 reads TGTGCCAGCAGGGTTAGCGGGGGGATGGCAGATACGCAGTATTTT. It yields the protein CASRVSGGMADTQYF.

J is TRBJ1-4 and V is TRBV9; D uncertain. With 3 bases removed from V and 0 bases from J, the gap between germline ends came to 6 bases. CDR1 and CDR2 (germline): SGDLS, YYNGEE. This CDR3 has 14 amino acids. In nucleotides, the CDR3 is TGTGCCAGCAGCGCGGGGACAACTAATGAAAAACTGTTTTTT. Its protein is CASSAGTTNEKLFF.

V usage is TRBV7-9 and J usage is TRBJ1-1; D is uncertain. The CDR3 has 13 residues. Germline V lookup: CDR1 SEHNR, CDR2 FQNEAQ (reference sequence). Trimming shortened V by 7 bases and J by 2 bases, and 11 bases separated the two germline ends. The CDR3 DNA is TGTGCCAGCACCTTGCCGGGAAACACTGAAGCTTTCTTT. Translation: CASTLPGNTEAFF.

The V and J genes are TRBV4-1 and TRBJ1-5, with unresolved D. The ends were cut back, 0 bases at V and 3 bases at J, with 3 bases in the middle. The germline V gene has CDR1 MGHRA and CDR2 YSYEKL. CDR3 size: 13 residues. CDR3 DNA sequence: TGCGCCAGCAGCCAAGATTACAATCAGCCCCAGCATTTT. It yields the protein CASSQDYNQPQHF.

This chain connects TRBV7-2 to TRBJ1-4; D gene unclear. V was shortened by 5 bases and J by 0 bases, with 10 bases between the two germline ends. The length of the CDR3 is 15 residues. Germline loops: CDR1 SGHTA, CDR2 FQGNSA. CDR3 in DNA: TGTGCCAGCAGCCTAACTTTTCCAACTAATGAAAAACTGTTTTTT. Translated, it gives CASSLTFPTNEKLFF.

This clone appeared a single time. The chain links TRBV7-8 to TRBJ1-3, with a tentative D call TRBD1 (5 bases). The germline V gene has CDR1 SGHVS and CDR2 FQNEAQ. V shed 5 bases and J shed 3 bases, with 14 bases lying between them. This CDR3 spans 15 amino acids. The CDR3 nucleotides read TGTGCCAGCAGCGAAACCCTCGGGGGTGGAAACACCATATATTTT. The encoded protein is CASSETLGGGNTIYF.

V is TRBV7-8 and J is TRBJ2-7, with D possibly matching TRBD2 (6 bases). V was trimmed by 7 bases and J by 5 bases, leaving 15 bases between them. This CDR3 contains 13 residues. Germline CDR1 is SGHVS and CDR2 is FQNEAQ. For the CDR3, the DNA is TGTGCCAGCACCTTCTGGGGGGAGGACGAGCAGTACGTC. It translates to CASTFWGEDEQYV.

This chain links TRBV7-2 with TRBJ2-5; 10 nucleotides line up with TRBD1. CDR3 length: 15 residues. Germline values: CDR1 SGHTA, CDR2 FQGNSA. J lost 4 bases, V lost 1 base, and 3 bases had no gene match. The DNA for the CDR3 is TGTGCCAGCAGCTTAGGGGACAGGGGATCAGAGACCCAGTACTTC. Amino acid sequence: CASSLGDRGSETQYF.

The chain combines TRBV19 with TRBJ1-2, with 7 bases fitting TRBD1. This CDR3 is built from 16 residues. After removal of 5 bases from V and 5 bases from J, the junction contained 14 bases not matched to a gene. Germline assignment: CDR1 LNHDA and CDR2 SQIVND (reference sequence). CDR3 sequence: CASSATGQPSSYGYTF. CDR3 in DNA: TGTGCCAGTAGTGCAACGGGACAGCCCTCTAGTTATGGCTACACCTTC.

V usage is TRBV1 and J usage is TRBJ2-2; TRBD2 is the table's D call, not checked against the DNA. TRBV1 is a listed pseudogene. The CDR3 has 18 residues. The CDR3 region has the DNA TGCACCAGCAGCCAACTCAAACCGGGACTAGGAACCACCCGGGAGCTGTTTTTT. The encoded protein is CTSSQLKPGLGTTRELFF.

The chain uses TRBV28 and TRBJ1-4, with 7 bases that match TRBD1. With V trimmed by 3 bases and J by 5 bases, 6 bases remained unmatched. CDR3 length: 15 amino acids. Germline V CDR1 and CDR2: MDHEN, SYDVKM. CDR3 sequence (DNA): TGTGCCAGCAGTTTTGGGGGCAGGGGGAATGAAAAACTGTTTTTT. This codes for CASSFGGRGNEKLFF.

The CDR3 coding sequence is TGTGCCAGCTCACCAGGGCTAGCGGAGATCAATGAGCAGTTCTTC. Amino acid sequence: CASSPGLAEINEQFF. The chain carries TRBV18 and TRBJ2-1; 7 nucleotides align to TRBD2. V was clipped by 2 bases and J by 6 bases; unmatched bases: 7. CDR1 is KGHSH, CDR2 LQKENI, per germline. The CDR3 extends over 15 amino acids.

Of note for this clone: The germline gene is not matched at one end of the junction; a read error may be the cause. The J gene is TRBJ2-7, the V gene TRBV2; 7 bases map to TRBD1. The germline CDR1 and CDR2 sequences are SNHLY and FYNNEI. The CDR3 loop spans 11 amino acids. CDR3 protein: CASSASGQAPF. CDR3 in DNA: TGTGCCAGCAGTGCGTCAGGACAGGCGCCTTTC.

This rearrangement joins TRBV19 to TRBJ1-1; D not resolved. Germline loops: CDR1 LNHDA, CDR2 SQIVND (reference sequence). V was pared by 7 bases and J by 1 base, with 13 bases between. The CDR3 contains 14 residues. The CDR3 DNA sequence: TGTGCCAGTATTGCTCCCTCCAGGAACACTGAAGCTTTCTTT. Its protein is CASIAPSRNTEAFF.

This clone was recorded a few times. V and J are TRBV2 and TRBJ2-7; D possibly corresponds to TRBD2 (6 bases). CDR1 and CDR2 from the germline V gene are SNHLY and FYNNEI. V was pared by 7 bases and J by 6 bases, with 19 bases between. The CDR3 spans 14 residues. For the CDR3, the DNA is TGTGCCAGCACCAAAGAGGGACTGCCGGTCGAGCAGTACGTC. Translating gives CASTKEGLPVEQYV.

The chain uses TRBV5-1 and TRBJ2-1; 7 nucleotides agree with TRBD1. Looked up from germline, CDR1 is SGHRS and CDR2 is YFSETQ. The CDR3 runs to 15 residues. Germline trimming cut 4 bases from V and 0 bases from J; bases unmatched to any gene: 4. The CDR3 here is CASSNAGGSYNEQFF. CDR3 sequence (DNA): TGCGCCAGCAGCAACGCAGGGGGCTCCTACAATGAGCAGTTCTTC.

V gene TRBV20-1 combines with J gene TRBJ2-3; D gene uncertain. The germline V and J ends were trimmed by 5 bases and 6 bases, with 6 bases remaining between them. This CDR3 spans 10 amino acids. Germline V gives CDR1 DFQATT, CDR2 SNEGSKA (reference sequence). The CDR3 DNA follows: TGCAGTGCTCCCCTGGATACGCAGTATTTT. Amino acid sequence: CSAPLDTQYF.

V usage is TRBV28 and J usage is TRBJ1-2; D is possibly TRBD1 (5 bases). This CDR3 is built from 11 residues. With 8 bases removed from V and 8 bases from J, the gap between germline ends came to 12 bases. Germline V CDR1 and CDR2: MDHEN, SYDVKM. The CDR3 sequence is CASGSGFGYTF. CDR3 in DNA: TGTGCCAGCGGATCAGGGTTCGGCTACACCTTC.